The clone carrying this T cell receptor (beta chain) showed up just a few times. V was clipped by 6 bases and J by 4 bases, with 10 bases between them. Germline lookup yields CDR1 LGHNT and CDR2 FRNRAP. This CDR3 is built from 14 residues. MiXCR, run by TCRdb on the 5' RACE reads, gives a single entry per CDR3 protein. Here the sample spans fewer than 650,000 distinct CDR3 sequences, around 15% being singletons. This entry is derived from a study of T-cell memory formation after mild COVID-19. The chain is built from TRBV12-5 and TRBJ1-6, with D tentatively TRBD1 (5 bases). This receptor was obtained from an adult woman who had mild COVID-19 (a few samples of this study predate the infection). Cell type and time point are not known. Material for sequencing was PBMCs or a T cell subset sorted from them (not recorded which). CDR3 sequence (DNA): TGTGCTAGTGGCTCCGAGGGGTATAATTCACCCCTCCACTTT. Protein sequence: CASGSEGYNSPLHF. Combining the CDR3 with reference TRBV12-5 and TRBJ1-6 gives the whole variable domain DARVTQTPRHKVTEMGQEVTMRCQPILGHNTVFWYRQTMMQGLELLAYFRNRAPLDDSGMPKDRFSAEMPDATLATLKIQPSEPRDSAVYFCASGSEGYNSPLHFGNGTRLTVT.